A selection of T cell receptor beta chains follows, all from one sample in a study of blood T cell repertoires in COVID-19. Assay: immunoSEQ multiplex PCR; the TCRdb copy retains only in-frame clones and omits some. The sample has 350,000 to 500,000 clones, 70% to 90% seen once. Sequenced material: PBMCs or T cells enriched from blood (not recorded which). These receptors came from a woman younger than 35 who had been exposed to COVID-19. The CDR3 runs from the conserved cysteine through the conserved F or W. D genes are given only for firm matches. Where a row states a size, it is once, few, many or the class of an expanded clone; other rows omit it.

d_gene | j_gene | v_gene | abundance | CDR3nt | CDR3aa
NA | TRBJ2-7 | TRBV18 | once | TGTGCCAGCTCACCACTCCCTCGCCGGGGAAGCTCCTACGAGCAGTACTTC | CASSPLPRRGSSYEQYF
NA | TRBJ2-5 | TRBV3-1/TRBV3-2 | NA | TGTGCCAGCAGCCAAACTGAAGGGGGAGAGACCCAGTACTTC | CASSQTEGGETQYF
TRBD1 | TRBJ1-1 | TRBV15 | NA | TGTGCCACCAGCAGAACAGGGGGGAGTAGCACTGAAGCTTTCTTT | CATSRTGGSSTEAFF
NA | TRBJ1-5 | TRBV6-5 | NA | TGTGCCAGCAGTTCCTACAGGGACCTCAATCAGCCCCAGCATTTT | CASSSYRDLNQPQHF
NA | TRBJ2-3 | TRBV5-4 | NA | TGTGCCAGCTCGGTCAGGACAGATACGCAGTATTTT | CASSVRTDTQYF
TRBD1 | TRBJ1-5 | TRBV30 | NA | TGTGCCTGGAGTGTACCGGAGACCGGGACAGGGGAAGTTAGCAATCAGCCCCAGCATTTT | CAWSVPETGTGEVSNQPQHF
TRBD2 | TRBJ2-5 | TRBV27 | NA | TGTGCCAGCAGTTTAGCGGGGGGGGCCTGGGAGACCCAGTACTTC | CASSLAGGAWETQYF
TRBD1 | TRBJ1-2 | TRBV3-1/TRBV3-2 | few | TGTGCCAGCAGCCAAGGGCCACAGGGGCTCAACTATGGCTACACCTTC | CASSQGPQGLNYGYTF
NA | TRBJ2-1 | TRBV24-1 | once | TGTGCCACCAGTGACTCCGGAGTTGGCTCCTACAATGAGCAGTTCTTC | CATSDSGVGSYNEQFF
NA | TRBJ1-4 | TRBV18 | NA | TGTGCCAGCTCACGGACACAAACTAATGAAAAACTGTTTTTT | CASSRTQTNEKLFF
NA | TRBJ2-5 | TRBV5-4 | NA | TGTGCCAGCAGCCTGCGGGCAGAGACCCAGTACTTC | CASSLRAETQYF
TRBD2 | TRBJ2-1 | TRBV6-2/TRBV6-3 | once | TGTGCCAGCAGTTACCCGGGGGGAGAGGTCTACAATGAGCAGTTCTTC | CASSYPGGEVYNEQFF
NA | TRBJ2-2 | TRBV12-3/TRBV12-4 | NA | TGTGCCAGCAGTGGGACTTACACCGGGGAGCTGTTTTTT | CASSGTYTGELFF
NA | TRBJ2-7 | TRBV5-8 | NA | TGTGCCAGCAGCGAGCGAATTTTCTACGAGCAGTACTTC | CASSERIFYEQYF
NA | TRBJ1-2 | TRBV11-2 | NA | TGTGCCAGCAGCTTAGGGGGGGGACCCTTATATGGCTACACCTTC | CASSLGGGPLYGYTF
TRBD2 | TRBJ2-1 | TRBV5-1 | NA | TGCGCCAGCAGCTTGTGGCAGCGGGAGGGTGTTGAGCAGTTCTTC | CASSLWQREGVEQFF
TRBD2 | TRBJ2-7 | TRBV6-5 | NA | TGTGCCAGCAGTCCAACTAGCGGGATCTACGAGCAGTACTTC | CASSPTSGIYEQYF
NA | TRBJ2-7 | TRBV7-2 | NA | TGTGCCAGCAGCTTAGCGGCGGCTAACTACGAGCAGTACTTC | CASSLAAANYEQYF
NA | TRBJ1-2 | TRBV19 | NA | TGTGCCAGTATGCGGGACCAATTGGACGGTGGCTACACCTTC | CASMRDQLDGGYTF
NA | TRBJ1-1 | TRBV5-1 | NA | TGCGCCAGCAGCCCCGAAGGGGTCGCTGAAGCTTTCTTT | CASSPEGVAEAFF
NA | TRBJ1-4 | TRBV28 | NA | TGTGCCAGCAGTTTGTTCTCTATGCCTCAACTGTTTTTT | CASSLFSMPQLFF
TRBD1 | TRBJ1-6 | TRBV19 | NA | TGTGCCACCGGGGACAGAGCTCACGATAATTCACCCCTCCACTTT | CATGDRAHDNSPLHF
TRBD1 | TRBJ2-7 | TRBV9 | NA | TGTGCCAGCAGCGTAGGGACAGGGTTATACGAGCAGTACTTC | CASSVGTGLYEQYF
TRBD2 | TRBJ2-7 | TRBV18 | NA | TGTGCCAGCTCACCACTGGGACTAGCGGGGGGCCAGCGCAACGAGCAGTACTTC | CASSPLGLAGGQRNEQYF
NA | TRBJ2-3 | TRBV11-2 | NA | TGTGCCAGCAGCTTAGATACTAGCCTGGATACGCAGTATTTT | CASSLDTSLDTQYF
TRBD1 | TRBJ1-5 | TRBV20-1 | NA | TGCAGTGCTAGTTCAACAGGGGTCAATCAGCCCCAGCATTTT | CSASSTGVNQPQHF
TRBD1 | TRBJ2-7 | TRBV28 | once | TGTGCCAGCAGTTTAAAGCTGGGACAGGCAAACTACGAGCAGTACTTC | CASSLKLGQANYEQYF
TRBD2 | TRBJ2-5 | TRBV9 | NA | TGTGCCAGCAGCGTAGAATGGCTAGCGGGGGAGACCCAGTACTTC | CASSVEWLAGETQYF
TRBD1 | TRBJ1-6 | TRBV5-1 | NA | TGCGCCAGCAGCTTGGACGGACAGGGCTATTCACCCCTCCACTTT | CASSLDGQGYSPLHF
TRBD2 | TRBJ2-7 | TRBV18 | once | TGTGCCAGCTCACCATCTAGCGGTGCCTACGAGCAGTACTTC | CASSPSSGAYEQYF
NA | TRBJ2-7 | TRBV13 | NA | TGTGCCAGCAGCTTTCGCCAGGGAGGCTTTGGCGAGCAGTACTTC | CASSFRQGGFGEQYF
TRBD1 | TRBJ2-7 | TRBV5-4 | NA | TGTGCCAGCAGCTCTCCCGGGACAGGGGCAATCGAGCAGTACTTC | CASSSPGTGAIEQYF
TRBD2 | TRBJ2-7 | TRBV5-1 | NA | TGCGCCAGCACCCGGGAGGGCCTCTCCTACGAGCAGTACTTC | CASTREGLSYEQYF
TRBD1 | TRBJ2-7 | TRBV24-1 | NA | TGTGCCACCAGTGAACCGAACGCCGGGGACAGGGGCCACGAGCAGTACTTC | CATSEPNAGDRGHEQYF
NA | TRBJ2-2 | TRBV5-1 | once | TGCGCCAGCAGCTTGGTGGCCTTAGCCACCGGGGAGCTGTTTTTT | CASSLVALATGELFF
NA | TRBJ2-7 | TRBV5-1 | once | TGCGCCAGCAGCTTCCTTGAGGGGGGGTACTACGAGCAGTACTTC | CASSFLEGGYYEQYF
TRBD1 | TRBJ2-4 | TRBV12-3/TRBV12-4 | NA | TGTGCCAGCAGGCGACAGGGAAGGAACATTCAGTACTTC | CASRRQGRNIQYF
TRBD1 | TRBJ1-1 | TRBV6-5 | once | TGTGCCAGCAGATCGACAGGGGGCACTGAAGCTTTCTTT | CASRSTGGTEAFF
NA | TRBJ2-1 | TRBV18 | NA | TGTGCCAGCTCACCACAAGCGTACAATGAGCAGTTCTTC | CASSPQAYNEQFF
TRBD1 | TRBJ2-7 | TRBV13 | NA | TGTGCCAGCAGCTCCCGGGACAGCCTCCACGAGCAGTACTTC | CASSSRDSLHEQYF
TRBD1 | TRBJ1-1 | TRBV28 | NA | TGTGCCAGCAGACCAGGGACAGGGGTCACTGAAGCTTTCTTT | CASRPGTGVTEAFF
TRBD2 | TRBJ2-5 | TRBV5-1 | NA | TGCGCCAGCAGCTTGAGTAGCGGGATACGGCAAGAGACCCAGTACTTC | CASSLSSGIRQETQYF
TRBD2 | TRBJ2-7 | TRBV5-1 | NA | TGCGCCAGCAGCTGGGGGGATAGCGGGAGGCTCTCCTACGAGCAGTACTTC | CASSWGDSGRLSYEQYF
TRBD1 | TRBJ2-5 | TRBV28 | once | TGTGCCAGCAGTCCAGGGACAGGGGGACTTTACTTC | CASSPGTGGLYF
NA | TRBJ1-2 | TRBV2 | NA | TGTGCCAGCAGTGAGGGCCAGGTCTTTGGCTACACCTTC | CASSEGQVFGYTF
NA | TRBJ2-7 | TRBV28 | NA | TGTGCCAGCAGTTTTCTCTCCTACGAGCAGTACTTC | CASSFLSYEQYF
TRBD1 | TRBJ1-5 | TRBV28 | NA | TGTGCCAGCAGTCCCACGACAGGGTACCAGCCCCAGCATTTT | CASSPTTGYQPQHF
NA | TRBJ1-3 | TRBV9 | NA | TGTGCCAGCAGCGTACGCGGGGGCGAGGATATGGGCACTGGAAACACCATATATTTT | CASSVRGGEDMGTGNTIYF
TRBD1 | TRBJ1-5 | TRBV9 | few | TGTGCCAGCAGTCGGACAGGGATGACTGCCAATCAGCCCCAGCATTTT | CASSRTGMTANQPQHF
NA | TRBJ1-2 | TRBV28 | NA | TGTGCCAGCAGTATCATTCGGACATATGGCTACACCTTC | CASSIIRTYGYTF
TRBD1 | TRBJ1-2 | TRBV4-3 | NA | TGCGCCAGCAGCCAAGATCTGAAGGGACAGGGCTACACCTTC | CASSQDLKGQGYTF
TRBD2 | TRBJ2-3 | TRBV7-2 | NA | TGTGCCAGCAGCGCCCCTAGCGGGGGGTTTTTCACAGATACGCAGTATTTT | CASSAPSGGFFTDTQYF
TRBD2 | TRBJ2-3 | TRBV5-1 | NA | TGCGCCAGCAGCACCGAGACTAGCGGGAGCACAGATACGCAGTATTTT | CASSTETSGSTDTQYF
NA | TRBJ1-2 | TRBV7-3 | few | TGTGCCAGCAGCCCGTCGGGTGGCTATGGCTACACCTTC | CASSPSGGYGYTF